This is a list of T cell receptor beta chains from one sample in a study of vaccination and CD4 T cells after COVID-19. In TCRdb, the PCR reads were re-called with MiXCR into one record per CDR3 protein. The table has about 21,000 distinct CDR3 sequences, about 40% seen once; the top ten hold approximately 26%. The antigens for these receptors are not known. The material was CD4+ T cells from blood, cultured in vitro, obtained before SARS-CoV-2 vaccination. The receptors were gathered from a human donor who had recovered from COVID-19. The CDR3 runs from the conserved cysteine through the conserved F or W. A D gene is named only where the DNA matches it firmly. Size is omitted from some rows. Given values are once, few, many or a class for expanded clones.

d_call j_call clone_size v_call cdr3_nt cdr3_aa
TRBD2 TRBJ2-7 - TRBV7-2 TGTGCCAGCAGCTTATACCTAGCGGGGGTCGACTCCTACGAGCAGTACTTC CASSLYLAGVDSYEQYF
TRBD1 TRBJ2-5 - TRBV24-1 TGTGCCACCAGTGCATACCAGGGGGCTCAAGAGACCCAGTACTTC CATSAYQGAQETQYF
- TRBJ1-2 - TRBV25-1 TGTGCCAGCAGTGCCACGAACTATGGCTACACCTTC CASSATNYGYTF
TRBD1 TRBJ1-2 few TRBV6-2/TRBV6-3 TGTGCCAGCAGCACCGGGACAGGGTATTTGTCTGGCTACACCTTC CASSTGTGYLSGYTF
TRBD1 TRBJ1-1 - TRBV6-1 TGTGCCAGCAGTCCGGGGGGACAGGGCCTAATGAACACTGAAGCTTTCTTT CASSPGGQGLMNTEAFF
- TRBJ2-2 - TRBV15 TGTGCCACCAGCAGAGGAAATCGCGTCGGGGAGCTGTTTTTT CATSRGNRVGELFF
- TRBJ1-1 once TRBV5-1 TGCGCCAGCAGTACCGGGACGGAGGGTATATCTTTCTTT CASSTGTEGISFF
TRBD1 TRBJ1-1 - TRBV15 TGTGCCACCAGCAGAGATAGGACAGGGGCTGAAGCTTTCTTT CATSRDRTGAEAFF
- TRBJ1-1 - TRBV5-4 TGTGCCAGCCTATATGAACAGATGAACACTGAAGCTTTCTTT CASLYEQMNTEAFF
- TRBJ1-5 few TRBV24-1 TGTGCCACCAGTGATTTACACAGGGCTTATAGCAATCAGCCCCAGCATTTT CATSDLHRAYSNQPQHF
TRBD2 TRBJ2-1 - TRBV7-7 TGTGCCAGCAGCTTAGAGGGACTAGCGAGCTACAATGAGCAGTTCTTC CASSLEGLASYNEQFF
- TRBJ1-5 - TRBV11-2 TGTGCCAGCAGCTTAGTCGATGGGGCCCAGCATTTT CASSLVDGAQHF
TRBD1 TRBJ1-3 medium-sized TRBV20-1 TGCAGTGCCGGACAGGGGGCGGGCGGAAACACCATATATTTT CSAGQGAGGNTIYF
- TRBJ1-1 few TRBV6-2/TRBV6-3 TGTGCCAGCAGTTACGCGGGGTTCGGGGACACTGAAGCTTTCTTT CASSYAGFGDTEAFF
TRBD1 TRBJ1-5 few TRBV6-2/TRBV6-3 TGTGCCAGCAGATTATCTGGGGACAGGGGCAATCAGCCCCAGCATTTT CASRLSGDRGNQPQHF
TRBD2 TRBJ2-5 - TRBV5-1 TGCGCCAGCAGCCCCCCGGGACTAGCGGGGGCAGGGGAGACCCAGTACTTC CASSPPGLAGAGETQYF
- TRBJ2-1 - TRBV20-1 TGCAGTGCTAGGTTTTCTGCCGGTTACAATGAGCAGTTCTTC CSARFSAGYNEQFF
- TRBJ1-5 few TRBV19 TGTGCCAGTAGTATAGGGGGCAGGAGGGGTCAGCCCCAGCATTTT CASSIGGRRGQPQHF
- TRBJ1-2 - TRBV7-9 TGTGCCAGCAGGAGATACAGGGTTTCAGAGGACTATGGCTACACCTTC CASRRYRVSEDYGYTF
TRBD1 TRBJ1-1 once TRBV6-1 TGTGCCAGCCGGGACAGCAATCTGAACACTGAAGCTTTCTTT CASRDSNLNTEAFF
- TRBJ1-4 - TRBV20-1 TGCAGTGCTAATCCCTTCGAGACCCGGGAAAAACTGTTTTTT CSANPFETREKLFF
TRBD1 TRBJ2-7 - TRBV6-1 TGTGCCAGCAGTAGACAGGGTCTCAACGAGCAGTACTTC CASSRQGLNEQYF
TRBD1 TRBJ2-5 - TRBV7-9 TGTGCCAGCAGCCCGAGACATCGACAGGGGGCGTACAAATTGGGAGAGACCCAGTACTTC CASSPRHRQGAYKLGETQYF
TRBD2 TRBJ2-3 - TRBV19 TGTGCCAGTAGGGGAGCGGGATTCGATGCAGATACGCAGTATTTT CASRGAGFDADTQYF
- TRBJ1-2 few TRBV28 TGTGCCAGCAGTTTGGCACCCCAACCCTATGGCTACACCTTC CASSLAPQPYGYTF
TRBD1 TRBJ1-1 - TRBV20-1 TGCAGTGCCCGACAGGGAGGGGCCCCTGAAGCTTTCTTT CSARQGGAPEAFF
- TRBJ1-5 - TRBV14 TGTGCCAGCAGCCCCGAGAGGGATCAGCCCCAGCATTTT CASSPERDQPQHF
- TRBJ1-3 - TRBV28 TGTGCCAGCAGTTTAAGCCCGACTAGCATATATTTT CASSLSPTSIYF
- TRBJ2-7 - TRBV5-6 TGTGCCAGCAGCTTGGGCAGGGATGGTGACTACGAGCAGTACTTC CASSLGRDGDYEQYF
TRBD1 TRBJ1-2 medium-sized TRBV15 TGTGCCACCAGCACCAGAATGACAGGGCAAGGCTACACCTTC CATSTRMTGQGYTF
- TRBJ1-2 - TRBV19 TGTGCCAGTAGTATAGAATCGGGATCCCAGGGCTACACCTTC CASSIESGSQGYTF
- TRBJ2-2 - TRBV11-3 TGTGCCAGCAGCTTCTCGAGTCAGGATAGGCACGGGGAGCTGTTTTTT CASSFSSQDRHGELFF
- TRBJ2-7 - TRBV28 TGTGCCAGCAGTTTAGGGCAGGTGTTATACGAGCAGTACTTC CASSLGQVLYEQYF
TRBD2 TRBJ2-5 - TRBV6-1 TGTGCCAGCAGCATTGCGGGGGGCCGCCAGACCCAGTACTTC CASSIAGGRQTQYF
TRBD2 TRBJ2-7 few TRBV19 TGTGCCAGTAGTGGTAGCGGGAGGCCACCCTACGAGCAGTACTTC CASSGSGRPPYEQYF
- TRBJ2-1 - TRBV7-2 TGTGCCAGCAGGCAGGACGAACAACGAGGGGATGAGCAGTTCTTC CASRQDEQRGDEQFF
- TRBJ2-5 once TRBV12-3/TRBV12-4 TGTGCCAGCAGTGGCCGGGGGCGGACGTACCAAGAGACCCAGTACTTC CASSGRGRTYQETQYF
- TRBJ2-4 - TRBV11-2 TGTGCCAGCAGCTTAGCGTACAGGCTCGCCAAAAACATTCAGTACTTC CASSLAYRLAKNIQYF
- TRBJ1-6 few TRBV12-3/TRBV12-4 TGTGCCAGCAGTTTAGGGGGGAATTCACCCCTCCACTTT CASSLGGNSPLHF
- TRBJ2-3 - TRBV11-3 TGTGCCAGCAGCTTAGCAGATACAGATACGCAGTATTTT CASSLADTDTQYF
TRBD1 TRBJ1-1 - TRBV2 TGTGCCAGCAGTCCACAGGGGGTAGGCACTGAAGCTTTCTTT CASSPQGVGTEAFF
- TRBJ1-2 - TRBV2 TGTGCCAGCATGGCAGGAAATAACTATGGCTACACCTTC CASMAGNNYGYTF
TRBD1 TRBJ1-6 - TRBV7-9 TGTGCCAGCAGCCCCTCCGGACAGGGGAATTCACCCCTCCACTTT CASSPSGQGNSPLHF
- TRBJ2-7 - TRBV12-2 TGTGCAAGTCGCTTAGGGGACAGGCCCACCGATACTTGCGAGCAGTACTTC CASRLGDRPTDTCEQYF
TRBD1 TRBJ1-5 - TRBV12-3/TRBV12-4 TGTGCCAGCAGTTTATTGGGCAGGGGGACCCATCAGCCCCAGCATTTT CASSLLGRGTHQPQHF
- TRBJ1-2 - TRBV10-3 TGTGCCATCAGTGGGAGCACTACTAACTATGGCTACACCTTC CAISGSTTNYGYTF
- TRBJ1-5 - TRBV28 TGTGCCAGCAGTTACCCGGCCGCTAGGGCCGATCAGCCCCAGCATTTT CASSYPAARADQPQHF
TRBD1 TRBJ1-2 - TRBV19 TGTGCCAGTAGACGGGACAGGGGAGACTATGGCTACACCTTC CASRRDRGDYGYTF
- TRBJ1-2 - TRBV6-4 TGTGCCAGCAGTCCGGGAGCAAACTATGGCTACACCTTC CASSPGANYGYTF
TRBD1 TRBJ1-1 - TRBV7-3 TGTGCCAGCAGCCTCGGACAGGCCAACACTGAAGCTTTCTTT CASSLGQANTEAFF
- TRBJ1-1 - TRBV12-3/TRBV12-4 TGTGCCAGCACCTCCCGAGGGGGGCTCGGAGCTTTCTTT CASTSRGGLGAFF